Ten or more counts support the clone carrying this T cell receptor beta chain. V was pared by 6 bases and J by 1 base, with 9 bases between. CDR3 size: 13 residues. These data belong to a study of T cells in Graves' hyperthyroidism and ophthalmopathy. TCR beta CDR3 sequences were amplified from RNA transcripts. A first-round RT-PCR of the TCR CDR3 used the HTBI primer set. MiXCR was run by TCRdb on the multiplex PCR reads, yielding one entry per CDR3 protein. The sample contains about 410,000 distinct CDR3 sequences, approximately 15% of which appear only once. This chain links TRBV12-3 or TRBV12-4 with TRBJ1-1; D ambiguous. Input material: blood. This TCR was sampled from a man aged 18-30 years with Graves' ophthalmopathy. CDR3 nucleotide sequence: TGTGCCAGCAGGGTAATGGAGAACACTGAAGCTTTCTTT. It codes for CASRVMENTEAFF.